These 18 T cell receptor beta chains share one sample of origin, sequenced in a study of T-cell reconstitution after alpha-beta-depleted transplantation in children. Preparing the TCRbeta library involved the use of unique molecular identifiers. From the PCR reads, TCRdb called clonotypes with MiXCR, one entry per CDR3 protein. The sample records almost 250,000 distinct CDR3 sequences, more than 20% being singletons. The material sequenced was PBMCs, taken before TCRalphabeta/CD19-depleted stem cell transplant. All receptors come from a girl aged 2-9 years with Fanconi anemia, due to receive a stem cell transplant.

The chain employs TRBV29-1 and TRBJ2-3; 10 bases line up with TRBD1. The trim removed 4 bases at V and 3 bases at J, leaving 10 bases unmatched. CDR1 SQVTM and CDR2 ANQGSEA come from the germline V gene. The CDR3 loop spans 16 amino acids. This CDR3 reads CSVVGTGTGATDTQYF. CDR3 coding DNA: TGCAGCGTTGTGGGGACCGGGACAGGGGCGACAGATACGCAGTATTTT.

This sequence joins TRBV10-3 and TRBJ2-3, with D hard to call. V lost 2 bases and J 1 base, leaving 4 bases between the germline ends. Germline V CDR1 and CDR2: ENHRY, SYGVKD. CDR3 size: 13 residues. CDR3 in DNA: TGTGCCATCAGTGAGAAGGGCACAGATACGCAGTATTTT. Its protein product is CAISEKGTDTQYF.

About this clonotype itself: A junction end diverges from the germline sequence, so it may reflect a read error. CDR3 loop: CAWSVSGRTVAFF. The DNA for the CDR3 is TGTGCCTGGAGTGTCTCAGGGAGGACTGTAGCTTTCTTT. This chain joins TRBV30 and TRBJ1-1, with D possibly being TRBD1 (5 bases). This CDR3 contains 13 residues. Germline assignment: CDR1 GTSNPN and CDR2 SVGIG (reference sequence).

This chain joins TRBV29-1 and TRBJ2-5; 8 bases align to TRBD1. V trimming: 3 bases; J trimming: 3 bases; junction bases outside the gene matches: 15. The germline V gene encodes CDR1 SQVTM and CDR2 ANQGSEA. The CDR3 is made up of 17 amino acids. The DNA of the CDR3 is TGCAGCGTTGATGAGGGGCGGACAGGGTTGGTAGAAGAGACCCAGTACTTC. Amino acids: CSVDEGRTGLVEETQYF. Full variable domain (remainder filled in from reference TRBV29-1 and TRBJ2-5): SAVISQKPSRDICQRGTSLTIQCQVDSQVTMMFWYRQQPGQSLTLIATANQGSEATYESGFVIDKFPISRPNLTFSTLTVSNMSPEDSSIYLCSVDEGRTGLVEETQYFGPGTRLLVL.

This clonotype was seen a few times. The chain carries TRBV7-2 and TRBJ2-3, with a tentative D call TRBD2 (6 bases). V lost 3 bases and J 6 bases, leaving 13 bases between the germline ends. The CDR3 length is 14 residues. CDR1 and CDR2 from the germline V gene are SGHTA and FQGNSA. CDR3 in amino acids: CASSFFRAGDTQYF. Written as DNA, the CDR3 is TGTGCCAGCAGCTTTTTTCGCGCGGGGGATACGCAGTATTTT.

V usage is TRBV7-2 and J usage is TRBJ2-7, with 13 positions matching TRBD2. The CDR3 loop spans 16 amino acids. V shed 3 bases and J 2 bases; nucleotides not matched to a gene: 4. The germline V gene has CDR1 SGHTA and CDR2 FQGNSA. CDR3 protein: CASSLGLAGSTYEQYF. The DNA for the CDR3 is TGTGCCAGCAGCTTGGGACTAGCGGGGTCGACCTACGAGCAGTACTTC.

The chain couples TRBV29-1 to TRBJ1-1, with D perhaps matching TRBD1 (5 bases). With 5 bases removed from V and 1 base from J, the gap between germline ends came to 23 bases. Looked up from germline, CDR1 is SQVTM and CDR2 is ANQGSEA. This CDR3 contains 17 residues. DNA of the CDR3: TGCAGCGTTCGTGTCAGGGTTCGGTTTAGCAAGAACACTGAAGCTTTCTTT. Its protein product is CSVRVRVRFSKNTEAFF. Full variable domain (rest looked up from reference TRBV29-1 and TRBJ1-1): SAVISQKPSRDICQRGTSLTIQCQVDSQVTMMFWYRQQPGQSLTLIATANQGSEATYESGFVIDKFPISRPNLTFSTLTVSNMSPEDSSIYLCSVRVRVRFSKNTEAFFGQGTRLTVV.

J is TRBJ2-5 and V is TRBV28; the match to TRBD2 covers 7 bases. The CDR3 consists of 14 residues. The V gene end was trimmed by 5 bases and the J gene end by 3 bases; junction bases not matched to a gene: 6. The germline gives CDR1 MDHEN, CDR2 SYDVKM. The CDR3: CASSPRTREETQYF. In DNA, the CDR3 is TGTGCCAGCAGTCCCCGGACTAGGGAAGAGACCCAGTACTTC.

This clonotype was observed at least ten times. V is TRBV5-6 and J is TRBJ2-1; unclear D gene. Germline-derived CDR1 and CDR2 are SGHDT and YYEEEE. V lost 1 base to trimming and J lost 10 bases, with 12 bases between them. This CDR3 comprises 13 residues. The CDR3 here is CASSLFISDEQFF. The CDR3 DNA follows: TGTGCCAGCAGCTTGTTCATTTCGGACGAGCAGTTCTTC.

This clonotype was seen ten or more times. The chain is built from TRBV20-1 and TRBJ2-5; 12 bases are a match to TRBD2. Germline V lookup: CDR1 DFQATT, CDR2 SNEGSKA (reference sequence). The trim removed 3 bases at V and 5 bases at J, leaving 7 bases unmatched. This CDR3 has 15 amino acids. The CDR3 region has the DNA TGCAGTGCTAGCTCGACTAGCGGGGGTGGGGAGACCCAGTACTTC. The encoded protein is CSASSTSGGGETQYF.

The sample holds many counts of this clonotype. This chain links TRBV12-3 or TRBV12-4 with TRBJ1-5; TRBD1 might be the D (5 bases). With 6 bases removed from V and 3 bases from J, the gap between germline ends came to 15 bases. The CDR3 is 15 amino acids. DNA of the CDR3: TGTGCCAGCAGCTGGGAGGGGCTGGTCAATCAGCCCCAGCATTTT. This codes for CASSWEGLVNQPQHF.

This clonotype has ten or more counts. The CDR3 spells CSVDRTEAFF. The CDR3, as DNA: TGCAGCGTTGACCGCACTGAAGCTTTCTTT. The chain couples TRBV29-1 to TRBJ1-1; D call uncertain. The CDR3 has 10 residues. The V end lost 3 bases, the J end lost 4 bases, and 3 bases lay between the germline ends. Germline CDR1 SQVTM, CDR2 ANQGSEA.

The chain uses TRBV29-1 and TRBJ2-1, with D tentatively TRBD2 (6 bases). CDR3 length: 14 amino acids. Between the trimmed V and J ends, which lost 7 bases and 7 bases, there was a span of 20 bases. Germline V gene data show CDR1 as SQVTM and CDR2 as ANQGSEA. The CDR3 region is CSARQLAILNEQFF. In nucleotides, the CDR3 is TGCAGCGCTCGACAGCTAGCGATATTAAATGAGCAGTTCTTC.

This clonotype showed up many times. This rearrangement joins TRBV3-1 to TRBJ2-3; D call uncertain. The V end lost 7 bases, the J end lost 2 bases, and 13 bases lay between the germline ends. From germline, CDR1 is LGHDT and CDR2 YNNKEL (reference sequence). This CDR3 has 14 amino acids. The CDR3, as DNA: TGTGCCAGCAACATGGGTAGCCTCACAGATACGCAGTATTTT. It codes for CASNMGSLTDTQYF.

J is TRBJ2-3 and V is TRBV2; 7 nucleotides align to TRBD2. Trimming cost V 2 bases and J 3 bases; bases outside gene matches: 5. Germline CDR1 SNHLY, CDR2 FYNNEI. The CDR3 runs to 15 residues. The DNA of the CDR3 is TGTGCCAGCAGTGAAAGGGAGGGCCTTACAGATACGCAGTATTTT. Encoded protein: CASSEREGLTDTQYF. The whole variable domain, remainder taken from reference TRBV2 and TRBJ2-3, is EPEVTQTPSHQVTQMGQEVILRCVPISNHLYFYWYRQILGQKVEFLVSFYNNEISEKSEIFDDQFSVERPDGSNFTLKIRSTKLEDSAMYFCASSEREGLTDTQYFGPGTRLTVL.

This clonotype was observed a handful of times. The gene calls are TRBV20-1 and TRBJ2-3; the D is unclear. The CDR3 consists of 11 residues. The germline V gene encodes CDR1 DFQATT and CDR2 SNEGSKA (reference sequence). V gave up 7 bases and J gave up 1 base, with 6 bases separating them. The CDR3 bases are TGCAGTGTAAGGGGCACAGATACGCAGTATTTT. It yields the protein CSVRGTDTQYF.

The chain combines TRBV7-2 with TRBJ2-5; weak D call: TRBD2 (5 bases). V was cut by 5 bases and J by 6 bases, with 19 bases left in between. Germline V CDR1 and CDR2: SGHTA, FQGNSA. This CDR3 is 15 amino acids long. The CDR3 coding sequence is TGTGCCAGCAGCCCCGGCCCCCGGGGATTGAAGACCCAGTACTTC. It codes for CASSPGPRGLKTQYF. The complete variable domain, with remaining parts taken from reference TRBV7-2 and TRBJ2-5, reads GAGVSQSPSNKVTEKGKDVELRCDPISGHTALYWYRQSLGQGLEFLIYFQGNSAPDKSGLPSDRFSAERTGGSVSTLTIQRTQQEDSAVYLCASSPGPRGLKTQYFGPGTRLLVL.

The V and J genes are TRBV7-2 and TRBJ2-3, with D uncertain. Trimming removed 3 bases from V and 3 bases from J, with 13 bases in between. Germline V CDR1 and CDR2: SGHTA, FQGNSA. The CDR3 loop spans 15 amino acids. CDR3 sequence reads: CASSFSWSHTDTQYF. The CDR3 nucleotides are TGTGCCAGCAGCTTCTCCTGGAGTCATACAGATACGCAGTATTTT.